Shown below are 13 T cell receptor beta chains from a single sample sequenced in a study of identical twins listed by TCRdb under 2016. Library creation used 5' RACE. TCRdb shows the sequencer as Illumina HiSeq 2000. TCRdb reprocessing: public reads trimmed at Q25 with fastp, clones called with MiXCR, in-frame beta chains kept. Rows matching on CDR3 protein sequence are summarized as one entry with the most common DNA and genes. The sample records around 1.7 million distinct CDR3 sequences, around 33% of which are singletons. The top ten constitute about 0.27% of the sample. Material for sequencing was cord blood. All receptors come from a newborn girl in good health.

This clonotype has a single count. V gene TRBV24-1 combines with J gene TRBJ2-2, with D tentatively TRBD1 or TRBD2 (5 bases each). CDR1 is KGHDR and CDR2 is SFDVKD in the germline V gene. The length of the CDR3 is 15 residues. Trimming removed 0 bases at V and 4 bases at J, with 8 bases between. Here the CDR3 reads CATSDLWGSTGELFF. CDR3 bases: TGTGCCACCAGTGATTTGTGGGGGAGCACCGGGGAGCTGTTTTTT.

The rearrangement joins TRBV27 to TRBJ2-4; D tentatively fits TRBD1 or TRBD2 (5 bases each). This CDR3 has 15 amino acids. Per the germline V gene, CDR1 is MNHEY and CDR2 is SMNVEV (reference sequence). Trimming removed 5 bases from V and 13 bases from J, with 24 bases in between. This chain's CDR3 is CASSPGTNPIYKQYF. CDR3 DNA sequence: TGTGCCAGCAGTCCAGGGACCAATCCCATCTACAAGCAGTACTTC.

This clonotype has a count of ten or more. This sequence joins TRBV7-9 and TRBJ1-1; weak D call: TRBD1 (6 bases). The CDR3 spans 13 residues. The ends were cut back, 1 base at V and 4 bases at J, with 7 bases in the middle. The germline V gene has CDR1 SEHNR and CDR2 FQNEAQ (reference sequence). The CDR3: CASSLVQGTEAFF. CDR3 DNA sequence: TGTGCCAGCAGCTTAGTACAGGGCACTGAAGCTTTCTTT.

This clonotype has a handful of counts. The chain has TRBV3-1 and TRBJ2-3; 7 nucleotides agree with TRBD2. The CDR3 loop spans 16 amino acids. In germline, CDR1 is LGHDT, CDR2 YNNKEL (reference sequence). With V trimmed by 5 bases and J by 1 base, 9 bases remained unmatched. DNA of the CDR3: TGTGCCAGCAGCGGGACTACGGATGATGGCACAGATACGCAGTATTTT. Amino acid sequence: CASSGTTDDGTDTQYF.

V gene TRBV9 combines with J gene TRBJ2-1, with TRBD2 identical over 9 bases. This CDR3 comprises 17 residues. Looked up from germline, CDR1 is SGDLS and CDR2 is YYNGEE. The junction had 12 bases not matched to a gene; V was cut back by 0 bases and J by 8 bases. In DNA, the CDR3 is TGTGCCAGCAGCGTAGGAACTAGCGGGTTTGCGTCACATGAGCAGTTCTTC. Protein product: CASSVGTSGFASHEQFF.

CDR3 sequence: CASSRDRGRNGYTF. CDR3 bases: TGTGCCAGCAGTCGGGACAGGGGGCGAAATGGCTACACCTTC. The chain has TRBV2 and TRBJ1-2; 12 nucleotides line up with TRBD1. Germline loops: CDR1 SNHLY, CDR2 FYNNEI. The V and J ends lost 5 bases and 6 bases, in that order; junction bases with no gene match: 4. The CDR3 is made up of 14 amino acids.

Here the CDR3 DNA reads TGTGCCAGCAGTAAAGACACCATCGGGACAGATACGCAGTATTTT. This sequence encodes CASSKDTIGTDTQYF. The rearrangement uses TRBV28 and TRBJ2-3; D is uncertain. This CDR3 contains 15 residues. Germline assignment: CDR1 MDHEN and CDR2 SYDVKM. Between the trimmed V and J ends, which lost 5 bases and 3 bases, there was a span of 15 bases. Full variable domain (missing parts from reference TRBV28 and TRBJ2-3): DVKVTQSSRYLVKRTGEKVFLECVQDMDHENMFWYRQDPGLGLRLIYFSYDVKMKEKGDIPEGYSVSREKKERFSLILESASTNQTSMYLCASSKDTIGTDTQYFGPGTRLTVL.

DNA for the CDR3: TGTGCCAGCAGCTTCCCCGGTGCTGCGAACACTGAAGCTTTCTTT. This translates into CASSFPGAANTEAFF. The gene calls are TRBV11-2 and TRBJ1-1, with unresolved D. The CDR3 is 15 amino acids. Germline assignment: CDR1 SGHAT and CDR2 FQNNGV. Deletions cut 3 bases from V and 1 base from J, with 12 bases between. The full variable domain, rest sourced from reference TRBV11-2 and TRBJ1-1, is EAGVAQSPRYKIIEKRQSVAFWCNPISGHATLYWYQQILGQGPKLLIQFQNNGVVDDSQLPKDRFSAERLKGVDSTLKIQPAKLEDSAVYLCASSFPGAANTEAFFGQGTRLTVV.

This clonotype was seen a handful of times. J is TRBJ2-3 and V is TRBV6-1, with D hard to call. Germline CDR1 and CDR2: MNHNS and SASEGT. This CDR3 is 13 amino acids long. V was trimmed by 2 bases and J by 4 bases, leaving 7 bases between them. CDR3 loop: CASSESPPDTQYF. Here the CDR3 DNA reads TGTGCCAGCAGTGAATCCCCGCCAGATACGCAGTATTTT.

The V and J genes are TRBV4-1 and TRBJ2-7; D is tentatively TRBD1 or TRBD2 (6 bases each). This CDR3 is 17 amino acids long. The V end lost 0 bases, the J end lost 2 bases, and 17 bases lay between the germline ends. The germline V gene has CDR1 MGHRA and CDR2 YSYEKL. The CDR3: CASSQEATGRPTYEQYF. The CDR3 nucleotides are TGCGCCAGCAGCCAAGAGGCAACAGGGAGGCCTACCTACGAGCAGTACTTC.

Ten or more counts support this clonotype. The CDR3 region is CASSFRPHEQFF. DNA for the CDR3: TGTGCCAGCAGCTTCCGTCCTCATGAGCAGTTCTTC. This chain links TRBV7-2 with TRBJ2-1; no clear D gene. V was shortened by 3 bases and J by 8 bases, with 8 bases between the two germline ends. The length of the CDR3 is 12 residues. The germline gives CDR1 SGHTA, CDR2 FQGNSA. The full variable domain, completed using reference TRBV7-2 and TRBJ2-1, is GAGVSQSPSNKVTEKGKDVELRCDPISGHTALYWYRQSLGQGLEFLIYFQGNSAPDKSGLPSDRFSAERTGGSVSTLTIQRTQQEDSAVYLCASSFRPHEQFFGPGTRLTVL.

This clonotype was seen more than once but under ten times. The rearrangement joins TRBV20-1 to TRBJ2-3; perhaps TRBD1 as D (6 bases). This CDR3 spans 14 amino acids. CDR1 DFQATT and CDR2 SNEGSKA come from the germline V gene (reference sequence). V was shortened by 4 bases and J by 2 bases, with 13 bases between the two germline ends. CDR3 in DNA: TGCAGTGCTATCGACAGGTCCTTCACAGATACGCAGTATTTT. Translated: CSAIDRSFTDTQYF.

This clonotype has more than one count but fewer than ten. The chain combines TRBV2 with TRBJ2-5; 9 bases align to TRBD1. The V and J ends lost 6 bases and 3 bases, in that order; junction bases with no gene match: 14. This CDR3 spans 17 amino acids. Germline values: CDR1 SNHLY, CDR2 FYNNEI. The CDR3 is CASRKGQGKIGEETQYF. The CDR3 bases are TGTGCCAGCAGAAAAGGACAGGGGAAGATAGGTGAAGAGACCCAGTACTTC.